The 16 T cell receptor beta chains reported below all come from one sample, sequenced in a study of T cell repertoires in cytomegalovirus infection. TCRdb re-called the reads through MiXCR, storing one row per CDR3 protein. The sample includes about 360,000 distinct CDR3 sequences, about 32% of them seen just once. For these TCRs, the target antigens are not known. This specimen consisted of cultured PBMCs, obtained from culture after CMV antigen stimulation. All receptors derive from a human donor in good health (CMV status not recorded). Some clones in this sample may be carry-over from other donors' samples.

This chain links TRBV2 with TRBJ2-1; D gene uncertain. CDR1 is SNHLY, CDR2 FYNNEI, per germline. The CDR3 has 14 residues. The V end was cut by 0 bases, the J end by 8 bases, with 11 bases between. DNA of the CDR3: TGTGCCAGCAGTGAAGCGCTGTTTAGTTATGAGCAGTTCTTC. Translated, it gives CASSEALFSYEQFF.

In DNA, the CDR3 is TGCGCCAGCAGTGATGAACTCCGGAGGGACGAGACCCAGTACTTC. Protein: CASSDELRRDETQYF. V and J are TRBV10-2 and TRBJ2-5; weak D call: TRBD2 (6 bases). The V gene lost 3 bases and the J gene lost 5 bases, with 16 bases spanning the gap. The germline V gene encodes CDR1 WSHSY and CDR2 SAAADI. The length of the CDR3 is 15 residues.

J is TRBJ2-3 and V is TRBV24-1; 8 nucleotides line up with TRBD1. This CDR3 has 18 amino acids. V lost 0 bases, J lost 5 bases, and 12 bases stayed unmatched. Germline CDR1 is KGHDR and CDR2 is SFDVKD. This CDR3 is CATSDLDSGGLLGDTQYF. The CDR3 DNA is TGTGCCACCAGTGATTTGGATTCAGGGGGCCTACTCGGAGATACGCAGTATTTT.

This chain joins TRBV7-2 and TRBJ1-1; D is undetermined. Germline CDR1 SGHTA, CDR2 FQGNSA. The CDR3 extends over 16 amino acids. Trimming took off 7 bases at V and 1 base at J, with 19 bases between the two ends. For the CDR3, the DNA is TGTGCCAGCAACGAACAAATGGGAAGAACGAACACTGAAGCTTTCTTT. Its translation is CASNEQMGRTNTEAFF.

This clonotype was detected only a few times. The V and J genes are TRBV7-6 and TRBJ2-1; TRBD1 aligns across 9 bases. Trimming cost V 5 bases and J 6 bases; bases outside gene matches: 8. This CDR3 has 15 residues. Germline CDR1 and CDR2: SGHVS and FNYEAQ. The CDR3 region has the DNA TGTGCCAGCAGCCATTCGGGGACAGGGAGCAATGAGCAGTTCTTC. Its protein is CASSHSGTGSNEQFF.

This clonotype showed up just a few times. The chain links TRBV6-1 to TRBJ1-6; D possibly corresponds to TRBD1 (5 bases). CDR3 length: 18 residues. CDR1 and CDR2 (germline): MNHNS, SASEGT. V lost 0 bases to trimming and J lost 8 bases, with 20 bases between them. The CDR3 loop is CASSEALIIGQGHSPLHF. The CDR3 nucleotides read TGTGCCAGCAGTGAAGCCCTGATAATCGGTCAGGGCCATTCACCCCTCCACTTT.

The chain uses TRBV6-2 or TRBV6-3 and TRBJ2-5; D is uncertain. CDR1 is MNHEY, CDR2 SVGEGT, per germline. The ends were cut back, 7 bases at V and 4 bases at J, with 16 bases in the middle. The CDR3 consists of 14 residues. The CDR3 spells CASTKSAWGETQYF. The CDR3 bases are TGTGCCAGCACCAAGTCGGCGTGGGGAGAGACCCAGTACTTC.

This rearrangement joins TRBV20-1 to TRBJ2-3; 9 nucleotides match TRBD2. J gave up 3 bases and V 6 bases, and 13 bases lay outside the gene matches. Germline CDR1 DFQATT, CDR2 SNEGSKA (reference sequence). The CDR3 loop spans 16 amino acids. The CDR3 nucleotides are TGCAGTGCGATGAATCTAGCGGGACTGGGGACAGATACGCAGTATTTT. As protein: CSAMNLAGLGTDTQYF.

The chain is built from TRBV7-2 and TRBJ2-2, with D perhaps TRBD1 (7 bases). The CDR3 covers 16 residues. V was shortened by 5 bases and J by 5 bases, with 18 bases between the two germline ends. Per the germline V gene, CDR1 is SGHTA and CDR2 is FQGNSA. CDR3 nucleotides: TGTGCCAGCAGCCCCTGGAGGGGGCGGGTAACCGGGGAGCTGTTTTTT. This gives the protein CASSPWRGRVTGELFF.

The rearrangement uses TRBV11-2 and TRBJ1-5; D is unclear. V shed 5 bases and J shed 0 bases, with 8 bases lying between them. Germline CDR1 reads SGHAT; CDR2 reads FQNNGV. The CDR3 has 14 residues. Written as DNA, the CDR3 is TGTGCCAGCAGCCACCAGAATAGCAATCAGCCCCAGCATTTT. Translated: CASSHQNSNQPQHF.

This clonotype was found a few times. V usage is TRBV7-2 and J usage is TRBJ2-2; D not resolved. The V gene lost 5 bases and the J gene lost 0 bases, with 13 bases spanning the gap. The CDR3 runs 16 residues. Per germline, CDR1 SGHTA and CDR2 FQGNSA. The CDR3 nucleotides are TGTGCCAGCAGCGGAAGGTCTTCCGCGAACACCGGGGAGCTGTTTTTT. The encoded protein is CASSGRSSANTGELFF.

V and J are TRBV11-2 and TRBJ2-2, with TRBD2 matching over 7 bases. V dropped 5 bases and J dropped 1; count of bases not matched to a gene: 10. In germline, CDR1 is SGHAT, CDR2 FQNNGV. The CDR3 totals 17 residues. CDR3 sequence (DNA): TGTGCCAGCAGCCCGCCCAGGACTAGAAGGAACACCGGGGAGCTGTTTTTT. Its translation: CASSPPRTRRNTGELFF.

V gene TRBV4-1 combines with J gene TRBJ1-2, with D perhaps TRBD1 (6 bases). V gave up 4 bases and J gave up 8 bases, with 17 bases separating them. Germline lookup yields CDR1 MGHRA and CDR2 YSYEKL. The CDR3 covers 14 residues. The CDR3: CASSPGKAGDGYTF. CDR3 nucleotides: TGCGCCAGCAGCCCCGGAAAAGCAGGGGACGGCTACACCTTC.

This sequence joins TRBV5-5 and TRBJ2-1; D is unresolved. Germline lookup yields CDR1 SGHKS and CDR2 YYEKEE (reference sequence). The CDR3 is 13 amino acids. Trimming removed 0 bases from V and 10 bases from J, with 11 bases in between. The CDR3 protein is CASSLVVQLEQFF. The DNA for the CDR3 is TGTGCCAGCAGCTTGGTCGTACAACTCGAGCAGTTCTTC.

The rearrangement uses TRBV7-9 and TRBJ2-6; TRBD1 agrees at 8 bases. The J segment lost 0 bases and the V segment lost 5 bases, leaving 9 bases of the junction unmatched. This CDR3 has 18 residues. The germline CDR1 and CDR2 sequences are SEHNR and FQNEAQ (reference sequence). CDR3 sequence reads: CASSRQGNQISGANVLTF. For the CDR3, the DNA is TGTGCCAGCAGCCGACAGGGGAACCAGATCTCTGGGGCCAACGTCCTGACTTTC.

The chain has TRBV20-1 and TRBJ2-1; D unclear. This CDR3 is 12 amino acids long. From germline, CDR1 is DFQATT and CDR2 SNEGSKA (reference sequence). Trimming removed 4 bases from V and 10 bases from J, with 14 bases in between. The CDR3 coding sequence is TGCAGTGCTACCCAGCCGGGCGCCGAGCAGTTCTTC. As protein: CSATQPGAEQFF.